The following is a TCR beta chain sequence with its context. The data stem from a study of Ad26.COV2.S vaccination and SARS-CoV-2 variants. Treatment meaning: 15 to 20 received Ad26.COV2.S at low or high dose, single or two shots; roughly 5 received placebo; per-sample allocation not given. The samples were gathered on day 63 after the first injection of vaccine or placebo. The CDR3 has 11 residues. Germline CDR1 is KGHSH and CDR2 is LQKENI. V lost 3 bases and J lost 9, with 8 bases in between. Profiling relied on immunoSEQ multiplex PCR, and the TCRdb table lists in-frame clones only, not all of them. The repertoire includes around 310,000 clones, roughly 90% of them detected once, and about 5% sits in the top ten.

This sample comprised peripheral blood, obtained in a trial of Ad26.COV2.S vaccine versus placebo. The V call is TRBV18, the J call TRBJ2-5, with D unclear. This TCR derives from a person aged 18 to 65 who received the Ad26.COV2.S COVID-19 vaccine or a placebo. CDR3 nucleotide sequence: TGTGCCAGCTCACCTGGAGTGGCCCAGTACTTC. Its protein product is CASSPGVAQYF.